This T cell receptor beta chain is drawn from a study of beta chain features in type 1 diabetes. Expressed TCRB transcripts were sequenced, since all the RNA that had been isolated was reverse transcribed. The method was immunoSEQ multiplex PCR; TCRdb's version includes in-frame clones alone and lacks a portion of them. The sample shows roughly 170,000 clones, around an eighth of them seen only once. This CDR3 has 19 residues. Looked up from germline, CDR1 is LNHNV and CDR2 is YYDKDF (reference sequence). Trimming at V came to 2 bases and at J to 3 bases, leaving 10 bases not matched to a gene. The sequence was collected from a young woman in good health. The sequenced material came from central memory CD4+ T cells from blood. This chain links TRBV15 with TRBJ2-6, with 10 bases that match TRBD1. The CDR3 DNA reads TGTGCCACCAGCAGACCACCGGGACAGGGGCATAGTGGGGCCAACGTCCTGACTTTC. Encoded protein: CATSRPPGQGHSGANVLTF.